This TCR beta chain was captured by sequencing in a study of blood T cell repertoires in COVID-19. In the study overall: Samples taken during acute and convalescent COVID-19 were collected in the United States, Italy and Spain. In each case, the material was cDNA or gDNA derived from T cells, B-cell-depleted T cells, or PBMCs.

The CDR3 spans 13 residues. Germline V lookup: CDR1 SGHAT, CDR2 FQNNGV. The V end was cut by 2 bases, the J end by 8 bases, with 12 bases between. TCRdb keeps only in-frame clones here, not all; method: immunoSEQ multiplex PCR. The sample shows 40,000 to 50,000 clones, approximately 86% of them seen only once. This chain joins TRBV11-2 and TRBJ1-2, with D perhaps TRBD1 (6 bases). Source material: peripheral blood. The sequence came from a man aged 65 to 79 with acute or convalescent COVID-19. In DNA form, the CDR3 reads TGTGCCAGCAGCTTAAGTGGGGGCTGGGGCTACACCTTC. Translation gives CASSLSGGWGYTF.